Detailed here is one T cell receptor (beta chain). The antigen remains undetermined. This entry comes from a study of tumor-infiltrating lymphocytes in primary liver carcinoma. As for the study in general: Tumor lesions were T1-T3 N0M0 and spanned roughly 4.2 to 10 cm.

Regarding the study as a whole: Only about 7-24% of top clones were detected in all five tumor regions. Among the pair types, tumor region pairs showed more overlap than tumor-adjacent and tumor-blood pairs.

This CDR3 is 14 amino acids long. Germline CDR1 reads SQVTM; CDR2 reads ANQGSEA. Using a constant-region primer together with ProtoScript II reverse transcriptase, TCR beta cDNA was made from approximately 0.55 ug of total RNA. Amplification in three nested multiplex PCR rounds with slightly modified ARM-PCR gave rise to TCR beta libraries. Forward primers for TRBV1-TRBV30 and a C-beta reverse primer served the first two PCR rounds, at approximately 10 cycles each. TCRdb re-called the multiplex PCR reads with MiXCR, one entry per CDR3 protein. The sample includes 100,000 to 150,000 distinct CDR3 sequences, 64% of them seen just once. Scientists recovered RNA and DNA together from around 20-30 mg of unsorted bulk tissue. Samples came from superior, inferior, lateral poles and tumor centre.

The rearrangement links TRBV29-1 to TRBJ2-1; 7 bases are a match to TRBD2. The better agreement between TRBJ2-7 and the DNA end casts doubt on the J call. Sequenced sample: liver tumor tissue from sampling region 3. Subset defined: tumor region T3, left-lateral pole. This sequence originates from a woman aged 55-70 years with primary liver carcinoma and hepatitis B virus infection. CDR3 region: CCGKRGGSYNEQYF. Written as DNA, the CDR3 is TGCTGCGGCAAGCGGGGCGGCTCCTACAATGAGCAGTACTTC.